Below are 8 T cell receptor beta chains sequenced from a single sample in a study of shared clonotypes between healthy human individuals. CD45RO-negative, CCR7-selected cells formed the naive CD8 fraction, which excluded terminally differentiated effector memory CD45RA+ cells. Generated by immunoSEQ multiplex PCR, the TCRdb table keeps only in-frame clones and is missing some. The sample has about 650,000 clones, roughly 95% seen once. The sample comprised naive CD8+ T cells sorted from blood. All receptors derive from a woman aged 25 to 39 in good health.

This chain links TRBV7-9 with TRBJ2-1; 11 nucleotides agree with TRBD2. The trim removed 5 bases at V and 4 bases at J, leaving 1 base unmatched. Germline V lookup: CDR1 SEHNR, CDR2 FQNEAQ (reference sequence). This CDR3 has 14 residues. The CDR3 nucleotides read TGTGCCAGCAGCCGACTAGCGGGATACAATGAGCAGTTCTTC. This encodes CASSRLAGYNEQFF.

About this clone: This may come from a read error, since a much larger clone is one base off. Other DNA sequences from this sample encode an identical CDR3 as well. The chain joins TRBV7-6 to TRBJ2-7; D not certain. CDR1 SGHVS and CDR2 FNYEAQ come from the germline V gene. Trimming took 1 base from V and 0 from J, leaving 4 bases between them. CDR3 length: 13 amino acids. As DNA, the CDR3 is TGTGCCAGCAGCTTAGGCATCTCCTACGAGCAGTACTTC. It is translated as CASSLGISYEQYF.

DNA of the CDR3: TGCAGCGGTCTGTCACAGGGCGGGGAGCAGTACTTC. Amino acids: CSGLSQGGEQYF. The chain links TRBV29-1 to TRBJ2-7, with a tentative D call TRBD1 (6 bases). The CDR3 length is 12 residues. The germline gives CDR1 SQVTM, CDR2 ANQGSEA. Trimming took off 7 bases at V and 7 bases at J, with 17 bases between the two ends.

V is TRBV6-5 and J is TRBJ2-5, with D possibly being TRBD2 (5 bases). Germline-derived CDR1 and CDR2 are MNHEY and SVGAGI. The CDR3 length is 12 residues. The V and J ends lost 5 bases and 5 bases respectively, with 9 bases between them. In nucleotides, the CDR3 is TGTGCCAGCAGTCCCCGCGGGGAGACCCAGTACTTC. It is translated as CASSPRGETQYF.

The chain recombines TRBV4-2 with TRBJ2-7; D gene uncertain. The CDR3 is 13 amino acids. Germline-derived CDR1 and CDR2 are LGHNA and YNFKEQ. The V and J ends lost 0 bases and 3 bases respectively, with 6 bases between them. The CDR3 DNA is TGTGCCAGCAGCCAAGATTACAACTACGAGCAGTACTTC. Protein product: CASSQDYNYEQYF.

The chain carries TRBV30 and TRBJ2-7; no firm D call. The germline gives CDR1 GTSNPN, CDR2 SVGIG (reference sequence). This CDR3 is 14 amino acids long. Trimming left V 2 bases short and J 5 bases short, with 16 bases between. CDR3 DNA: TGTGCCTGGAGTACTTATACCTATACCGACGAGCAGTACTTC. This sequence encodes CAWSTYTYTDEQYF.

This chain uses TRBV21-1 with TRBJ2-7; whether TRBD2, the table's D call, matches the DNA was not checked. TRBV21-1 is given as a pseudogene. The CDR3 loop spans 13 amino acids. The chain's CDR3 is CASSIGDELEQYF. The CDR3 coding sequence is TGTGCCAGCAGCATAGGAGACGAGCTCGAGCAGTACTTC.

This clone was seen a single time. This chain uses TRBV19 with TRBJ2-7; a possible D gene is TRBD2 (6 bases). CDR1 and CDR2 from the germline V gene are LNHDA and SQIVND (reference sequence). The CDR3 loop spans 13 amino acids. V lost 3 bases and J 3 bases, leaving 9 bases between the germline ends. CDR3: CASSMGLNYEQYF. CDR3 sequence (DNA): TGTGCCAGTAGTATGGGACTGAACTACGAGCAGTACTTC.